Listed below are T cell receptor beta chains from one sample, sequenced in a study of T cells in Graves' hyperthyroidism and ophthalmopathy. Via MiXCR, TCRdb re-called the multiplex PCR reads, giving one row per CDR3 protein. The repertoire holds about 700,000 distinct CDR3 sequences, with 12% to 15% as singletons. Sequencing was done on a sample of blood. The receptors come from a woman between 18 and 30 years old with Graves' hyperthyroidism. Both conserved end residues are part of each CDR3. The order of the fields is V gene, CDR3 length, CDR3 protein.

V: TRBV12-3/TRBV12-4
length: 13
CDR3: CASSLGHRQPQHF

V: TRBV19
length: 17
CDR3: CASSDRAVVSGANVLTF

V: TRBV6-1
length: 17
CDR3: CASSAQIGTVRNTEAFF

V: TRBV6-1
length: 14
CDR3: CASIPRGSSETQYF

V: TRBV7-8
length: 16
CDR3: CASSLDYGTEYNEQFF

V: TRBV11-2
length: 12
CDR3: CASSLYLDREYF

V: TRBV7-9
length: 12
CDR3: CASRQVAMEQFF

V: TRBV5-1
length: 14
CDR3: CASSPWDMNTEAFF

V: TRBV24-1
length: 16
CDR3: CATQRYSGAGDNEQFF

V: TRBV11-2
length: 14
CDR3: CASSSIAGNNEQFF

V: TRBV7-9
length: 15
CDR3: CASYSGSSGANVLTF

V: TRBV5-1
length: 14
CDR3: CASSLALYTGELFF

V: TRBV20-1
length: 14
CDR3: CSASEGVYTDTQYF

V: TRBV12-5
length: 17
CDR3: CASGLVAPSGSPGELFF

V: TRBV4-1
length: 18
CDR3: CASSQEGWESSYNSPLHF

V: TRBV7-9
length: 14
CDR3: CASSLEGPTETQYF

V: TRBV20-1
length: 15
CDR3: CSAVGASLWPNEQFF

V: TRBV27
length: 16
CDR3: CASSPRTGAANTEAFF

V: TRBV6-1
length: 14
CDR3: CASSARQGFYEQYF

V: TRBV5-1
length: 16
CDR3: CASKPTGRPYNSPLHF

V: TRBV20-1
length: 14
CDR3: CSATIQGLRETQYF

V: TRBV20-1
length: 15
CDR3: CSARQQGLAKNIQYF

V: TRBV20-1
length: 12
CDR3: CSFSPRRGLQYF

V: TRBV20-1
length: 14
CDR3: CSARKMGVIHEQYF

V: TRBV4-3
length: 19
CDR3: CASSQDRWARKVGYNEQFF

V: TRBV7-2
length: 16
CDR3: CASSSYLAGVGGELFF

V: TRBV7-3
length: 13
CDR3: CASSLEIRETQYF

V: TRBV29-1
length: 12
CDR3: CSVGDFYYEQYF

V: TRBV6-1
length: 18
CDR3: CASSPGTSGNLGYNEQFF

V: TRBV11-2
length: 15
CDR3: CASSLRQVALDEQFF

V: TRBV7-2
length: 14
CDR3: CASSLLGLDTEAFF

V: TRBV11-2
length: 15
CDR3: CASSLAGTVAGELFF

V: TRBV19
length: 15
CDR3: CASSFTSGRSNEQYF

V: TRBV7-2
length: 15
CDR3: CASSFLGGMGETQYF

V: TRBV29-1
length: 13
CDR3: CSGQLAGAYEQYF

V: TRBV6-1
length: 15
CDR3: CASSEGVGINQPQHF

V: TRBV11-2
length: 15
CDR3: CASSLAADIYNEQFF

V: TRBV20-1
length: 16
CDR3: CSARDPWAGDNPPLHF

V: TRBV12-3/TRBV12-4
length: 13
CDR3: CASNYGGTYEQYF

V: TRBV6-1
length: 14
CDR3: CATARDRGTGELFF

V: TRBV3-1
length: 14
CDR3: CASSQEDRPETQYF

V: TRBV6-1
length: 13
CDR3: CASSTGINYGYTF

V: TRBV24-1
length: 16
CDR3: CATSDLPQGLYNEQFF

V: TRBV20-1
length: 11
CDR3: CSARVRDGYTF

V: TRBV10-3
length: 14
CDR3: CVISEDQGPGELFF

V: TRBV28
length: 14
CDR3: CASSPRGRRDTQYF

V: TRBV29-1
length: 13
CDR3: CSVQGDQVYEQYF

V: TRBV6-5
length: 15
CDR3: CASSYDVRGAYEQYF

V: TRBV7-2
length: 15
CDR3: CASSYWTGSGNTIYF

V: TRBV4-1
length: 16
CDR3: CASSLTMAGFSYEQYF

V: TRBV6-2/TRBV6-3
length: 14
CDR3: CASSKTSETYEQYF

V: TRBV20-1
length: 15
CDR3: CSARDGFGSNQPQHF

V: TRBV28
length: 16
CDR3: CASSFAGGPRNQPQHF

V: TRBV11-3
length: 19
CDR3: CASRRAGWGYGSGANVLTF